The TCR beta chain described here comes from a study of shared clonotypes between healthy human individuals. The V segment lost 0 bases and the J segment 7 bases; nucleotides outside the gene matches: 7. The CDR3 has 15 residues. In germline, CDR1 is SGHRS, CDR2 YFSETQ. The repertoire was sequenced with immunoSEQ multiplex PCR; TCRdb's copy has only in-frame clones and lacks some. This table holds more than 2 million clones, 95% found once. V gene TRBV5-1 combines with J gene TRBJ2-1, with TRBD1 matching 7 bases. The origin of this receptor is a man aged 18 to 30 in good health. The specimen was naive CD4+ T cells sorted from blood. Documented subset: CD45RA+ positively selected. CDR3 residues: CASSLVTTGKNEQFF. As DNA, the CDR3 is TGCGCCAGCAGCTTGGTAACGACAGGGAAGAATGAGCAGTTCTTC.